Detailed here is one TCR beta chain. The sample holds one count of this clone. Its antigen has not been determined. One base away there is no much larger clone; base qualities are not given. This entry belongs to a study of blood T cell repertoires in COVID-19 (TCRdb year 2020). With respect to the entire study: Samples from collaborators originated in the United States, Italy and Spain and spanned both the acute and convalescent phases of COVID-19. The repertoires were made available in a free public database intended to serve as a resource for research on the immune response to SARS-CoV-2. Nearly every sample came with metadata listing a de-identified subject ID, COVID-19 status, age in years and sex. Deeply sampled blood TCRbeta repertoires from subjects exposed to, actively infected with, or recovered from COVID-19 were included in the dataset. Where available, HLA class I and class II types were obtained from metadata supplied by the sample provider rather than from assay-based typing. The prospective study material was composed of cDNA or gDNA derived from T cells, B-cell-depleted T cells, or PBMCs. Samples came from the ongoing ImmuneRACE study (first 160 participants) plus 1,254 subjects from 6 global collaborators. Findings and caveats that apply to the study as a whole: The amount of clinical and demographic metadata varied by source and participant and was provided uncurated.

Collaborating institutions collected whole blood in K2EDTA tubes following their own protocols. For TCRbeta analysis, collaborators shipped samples in one of three forms: frozen whole blood, isolated PBMCs, or DNA extracted from either of those sample types. TCRbeta CDR3 regions were amplified from genomic DNA by means of the immunoSEQ Assay, a bias-controlled multiplex PCR. As for the authors' bioinformatics: Nucleated cell counts per sample were estimated from amplification of reference gene primers within the assay. Sequence reads were collapsed and filtered to measure the absolute abundance of every unique TCRbeta CDR3 rearrangement. For each sample, productive Simpson clonality was calculated as the square root of Simpson's diversity index across productive rearrangements. The table was pulled from immuneACCESS by TCRdb, which kept in-frame rearrangements only. Such tables lose some clones; where checked, under half of the loss comes from unresolved V genes, and the rest has no known cause. V and J calls and clone size follow that table, whereas D and trimming were derived from the DNA. The sample data list 65,000 to 70,000 clones, and about three quarters of these were observed just once. The top ten clones comprise 23% of the sample.

V has 3 bases trimmed and J has 6 bases trimmed; junction bases matching no gene number 6. Spanning cysteine to phenylalanine, the CDR3 consists of 14 amino acids. The retained sequence is limited to the CDR3, 42 bases, with the frame set at the first base. The germline V gene supplies CDR1 SGHRS and CDR2 YFSETQ. This receptor was taken from a human donor in a cohort sampled during active COVID-19. The sequenced sample was peripheral blood. This chain is built from TRBV5-1 and TRBJ2-5; TRBD1 agrees with 9 junctional bases. The sequence in DNA is TGCGCCAGCAGCTCGGACAGGGGTCGACAGACCCAGTACTTC. The encoded protein is CASSSDRGRQTQYF.